A single sample is the source of the 12 T cell receptor beta chains below, sequenced in a study of patients and donors after allogeneic stem cell transplantation. TCRdb reprocessed the RT-PCR reads with MiXCR, giving one entry per CDR3 protein. This table has 410,000 or so distinct CDR3 sequences, 15% to 20% appearing once. The sequenced material came from blood, either unsorted or a sorted T cell fraction (not recorded which). These TCRs come from a human donor who was either an allogeneic HSCT recipient or a stem cell or donor lymphocyte infusion donor (not recorded which). It is not recorded whose cells these are; they may come from a transplant donor.

This clonotype was detected a few times. The V call is TRBV20-1, the J call TRBJ2-5; 10 bases are shared with TRBD2. Germline V lookup: CDR1 DFQATT, CDR2 SNEGSKA (reference sequence). V shed 2 bases, J shed 5 bases, and the junction held 8 bases outside the gene matches. The CDR3 has 15 amino acids. CDR3 DNA sequence: TGCAGTGCTAGAAAGAGCGGGGGGGCCTGGGAGACCCAGTACTTC. It is translated as CSARKSGGAWETQYF.

The DNA for the CDR3 is TGTGCCAGCAGATCGACGGATCCGCCGCAGTTCTTC. Its translation: CASRSTDPPQFF. The chain joins TRBV27 to TRBJ2-1; D is unresolved. The CDR3 is 12 amino acids. Germline-derived CDR1 and CDR2 are MNHEY and SMNVEV (reference sequence). V was pared by 6 bases and J by 12 bases, with 15 bases between.

The sample holds many counts of this clonotype. The gene calls are TRBV12-3 or TRBV12-4 and TRBJ2-1; D is possibly TRBD2 (5 bases). Trimming removed 5 bases from V and 10 bases from J, with 9 bases in between. This CDR3 region has 11 residues. In DNA, the CDR3 is TGTGCCAGCAGTCTGTTAGCGGAGCAGTTCTTC. Residues: CASSLLAEQFF.

The gene calls are TRBV24-1 and TRBJ2-3; D remains unclear. Between the trimmed V and J ends, which lost 4 bases and 2 bases, there was a span of 6 bases. The CDR3 spans 13 residues. Germline V CDR1 and CDR2: KGHDR, SFDVKD. DNA for the CDR3: TGTGCCACCAGTGACCTGGACACAGATACGCAGTATTTT. It specifies CATSDLDTDTQYF.

Worth noting for this clonotype: A read error may explain this, as a much larger clone is one base away. The V and J genes are TRBV5-1 and TRBJ2-1; the D is unclear. The CDR3 runs 11 residues. Germline CDR1 SGHRS, CDR2 YFSETQ. The chain's CDR3 is CASSSIRLAFF. The CDR3 region has the DNA TGCGCCAGTAGCTCGATCAGGTTGGCATTCTTC.

There are a few counts of this clonotype. V gene TRBV27 combines with J gene TRBJ2-7, with 10 bases aligning to TRBD2. V lost 6 bases to trimming and J lost 4 bases; unmatched junction nucleotides: 18. CDR1 and CDR2 (germline): MNHEY, SMNVEV (reference sequence). The CDR3 has 18 amino acids. Written as DNA, the CDR3 is TGTGCCAGCAGCCCCCGGAGCGGGAGGGCCGGAGGGCAATACGAGCAGTACTTC. Its protein product is CASSPRSGRAGGQYEQYF.

The gene calls are TRBV27 and TRBJ1-2; D is perhaps TRBD1 (6 bases). This CDR3 has 12 residues. V lost 6 bases and J lost 9, with 14 bases in between. Germline V CDR1 and CDR2: MNHEY, SMNVEV (reference sequence). In DNA form, the CDR3 reads TGTGCCAGCAGGAACACAGGGTGGAGCTACACCTTC. Its translation is CASRNTGWSYTF.

The chain carries TRBV5-1 and TRBJ2-3, with TRBD2 matching 8 bases. V shed 0 bases and J 1 base; nucleotides not matched to a gene: 4. Looked up from germline, CDR1 is SGHRS and CDR2 is YFSETQ. The CDR3 covers 16 residues. This CDR3 reads CASSLARRGGTDTQYF. CDR3 nucleotides: TGCGCCAGCAGCTTGGCCAGGCGGGGGGGCACAGATACGCAGTATTTT. Complete variable domain (other parts from reference TRBV5-1 and TRBJ2-3): KAGVTQTPRYLIKTRGQQVTLSCSPISGHRSVSWYQQTPGQGLQFLFEYFSETQRNKGNFPGRFSGRQFSNSRSEMNVSTLELGDSALYLCASSLARRGGTDTQYFGPGTRLTVL.

The chain recombines TRBV5-1 with TRBJ1-1, with 10 bases that match TRBD1. Germline lookup yields CDR1 SGHRS and CDR2 YFSETQ. The CDR3 loop spans 16 amino acids. The J segment lost 3 bases and the V segment lost 4 bases, leaving 9 bases of the junction unmatched. The CDR3 protein is CASSLRDRGIDTEAFF. CDR3 DNA sequence: TGCGCCAGCAGCCTCCGGGACAGGGGTATAGACACTGAAGCTTTCTTT.

This clonotype was counted between two and nine times. This chain links TRBV7-9 with TRBJ2-7; 10 positions agree with TRBD2. The CDR3 consists of 17 residues. The V gene's germline CDR1 is SEHNR and CDR2 FQNEAQ (reference sequence). V was pared by 0 bases and J by 6 bases, with 11 bases of the junction left unmatched. The CDR3 loop reads CASSLAGTSGRALEQYF. CDR3 DNA: TGTGCCAGCAGCTTAGCGGGGACAAGCGGGAGGGCCCTCGAGCAGTACTTC.

A note on this clonotype: The germline gene is not matched at one end of the junction; a read error may be the cause. CDR3 nucleotides: TGTGCCAGCACCTTGGTGGGACAGGGGGCCGGCACCGGGGAGCTGTTTTTT. Its translation: CASTLVGQGAGTGELFF. The chain uses TRBV5-6 and TRBJ2-2; 12 positions agree with TRBD1. The CDR3 consists of 17 residues. In germline, CDR1 is SGHDT, CDR2 YYEEEE.

This clonotype was seen a few times. The rearrangement uses TRBV7-7 and TRBJ2-1, with D possibly being TRBD2 (6 bases). This CDR3 region has 15 residues. From germline, CDR1 is SSHAT and CDR2 FNYEAQ (reference sequence). Deletions cut 2 bases from V and 8 bases from J, with 16 bases between. CDR3 bases: TGTGCCAGCAGCTTAATAGCCGGGAGTAAAGATGAGCAGTTCTTC. Translating it yields CASSLIAGSKDEQFF.